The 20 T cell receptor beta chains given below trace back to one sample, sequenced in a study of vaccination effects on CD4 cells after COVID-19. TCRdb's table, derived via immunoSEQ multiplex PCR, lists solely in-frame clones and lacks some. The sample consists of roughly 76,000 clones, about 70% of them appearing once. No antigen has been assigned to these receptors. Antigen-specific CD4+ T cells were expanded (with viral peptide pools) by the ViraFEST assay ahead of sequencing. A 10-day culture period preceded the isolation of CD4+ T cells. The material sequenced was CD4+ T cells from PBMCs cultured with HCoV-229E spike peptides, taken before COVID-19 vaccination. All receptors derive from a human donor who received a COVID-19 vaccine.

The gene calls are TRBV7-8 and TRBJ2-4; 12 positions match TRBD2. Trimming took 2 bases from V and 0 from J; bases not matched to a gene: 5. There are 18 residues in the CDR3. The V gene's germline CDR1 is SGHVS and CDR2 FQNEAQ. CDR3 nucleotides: TGTGCCAGCAGCTTATCGAGACTAGCGGGGGCAGCCAAAAACATTCAGTACTTC. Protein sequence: CASSLSRLAGAAKNIQYF.

This chain's CDR3 is CASGWTSDYPSTDTQYF. CDR3 nucleotide sequence: TGTGCTAGTGGTTGGACTAGCGATTACCCTAGCACAGATACGCAGTATTTT. The V gene is TRBV12-5, the J gene TRBJ2-3; 9 bases are a match to TRBD2. From germline, CDR1 is LGHNT and CDR2 FRNRAP. The junction had 8 bases not matched to a gene; V was cut back by 4 bases and J by 0 bases. The CDR3 covers 17 residues.

CDR3 DNA: TGTGCCAGCAGCGCCCTGGGACAGGGAACTAGCCATTCCTACAATGAGCAGTTCTTC. The encoded protein is CASSALGQGTSHSYNEQFF. The J gene is TRBJ2-1, the V gene TRBV9, with TRBD1 identical over 9 bases. The CDR3 sequence is 19 residues long. Germline V CDR1 and CDR2: SGDLS, YYNGEE. Unmatched junction bases numbered 14, after V lost 3 bases and J lost 1 base. Variable domain in full (rest from reference TRBV9 and TRBJ2-1): DSGVTQTPKHLITATGQRVTLRCSPRSGDLSVYWYQQSLDQGLQFLIQYYNGEERAKGNILERFSAQQFPDLHSELNLSSLELGDSALYFCASSALGQGTSHSYNEQFFGPGTRLTVL.

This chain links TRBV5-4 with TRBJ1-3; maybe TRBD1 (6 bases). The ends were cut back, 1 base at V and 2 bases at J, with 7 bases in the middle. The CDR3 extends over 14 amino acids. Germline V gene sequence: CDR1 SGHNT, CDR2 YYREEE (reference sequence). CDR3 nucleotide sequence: TGTGCCAGCAGCTTGTCAGGGGCTGGAAACACCATATATTTT. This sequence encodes CASSLSGAGNTIYF.

In DNA form, the CDR3 reads TGTGCCAGCACCCGGTCGGTGAACACTGAAGCTTTCTTT. It codes for CASTRSVNTEAFF. The chain carries TRBV2 and TRBJ1-1; no definite D call. The germline V gene has CDR1 SNHLY and CDR2 FYNNEI. The V end was cut by 7 bases, the J end by 0 bases, with 9 bases between. The CDR3 is 13 residues long.

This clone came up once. The CDR3 region has the DNA TGTGCCAGCAGCCCCTGGACAGGAGATAACAATCAGCCCCAGCATTTT. Translated, it gives CASSPWTGDNNQPQHF. V usage is TRBV27 and J usage is TRBJ1-5; 7 nucleotides line up with TRBD1. The CDR3 loop spans 16 amino acids. V was pared by 6 bases and J by 3 bases, with 11 bases of the junction left unmatched. CDR1 and CDR2 from the germline V gene are MNHEY and SMNVEV (reference sequence).

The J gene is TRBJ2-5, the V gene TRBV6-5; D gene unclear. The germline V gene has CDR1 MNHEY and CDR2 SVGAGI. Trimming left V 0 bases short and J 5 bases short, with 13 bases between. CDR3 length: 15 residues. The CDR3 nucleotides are TGTGCCAGCAGTTACTCGAGGCCCAAGGGCGAGACCCAGTACTTC. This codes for CASSYSRPKGETQYF.

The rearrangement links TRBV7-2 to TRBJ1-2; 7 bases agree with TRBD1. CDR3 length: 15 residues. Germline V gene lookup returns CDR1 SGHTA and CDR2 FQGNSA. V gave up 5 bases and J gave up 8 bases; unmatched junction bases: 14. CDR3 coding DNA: TGTGCCAGCAGCGACCGACAGGGCCGAGGGGGGGGCTACACCTTC. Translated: CASSDRQGRGGGYTF. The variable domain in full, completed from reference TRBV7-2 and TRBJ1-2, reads GAGVSQSPSNKVTEKGKDVELRCDPISGHTALYWYRQSLGQGLEFLIYFQGNSAPDKSGLPSDRFSAERTGGSVSTLTIQRTQQEDSAVYLCASSDRQGRGGGYTFGSGTRLTVV.

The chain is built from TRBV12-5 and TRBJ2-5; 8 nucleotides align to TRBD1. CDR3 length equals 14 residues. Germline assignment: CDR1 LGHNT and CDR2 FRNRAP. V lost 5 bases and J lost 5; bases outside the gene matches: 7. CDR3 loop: CASGLQGVGETQYF. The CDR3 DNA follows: TGTGCTAGTGGTCTACAGGGGGTCGGGGAGACCCAGTACTTC.

CDR3 sequence: CASSEVWTGNSGNTIYF. Written as DNA, the CDR3 is TGTGCCAGCAGTGAAGTTTGGACAGGGAACTCTGGAAACACCATATATTTT. The genes are TRBV6-1 and TRBJ1-3; 8 bases line up with TRBD1. The germline V gene has CDR1 MNHNS and CDR2 SASEGT. The V gene end was trimmed by 1 base and the J gene end by 0 bases; junction bases not matched to a gene: 5. This CDR3 comprises 17 residues.

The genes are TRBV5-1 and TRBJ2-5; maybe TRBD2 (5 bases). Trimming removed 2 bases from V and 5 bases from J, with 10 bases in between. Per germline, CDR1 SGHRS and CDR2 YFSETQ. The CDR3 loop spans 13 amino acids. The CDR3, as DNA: TGCGCCAGCAGCTTCGGTCCGGGGGAGACCCAGTACTTC. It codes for CASSFGPGETQYF.

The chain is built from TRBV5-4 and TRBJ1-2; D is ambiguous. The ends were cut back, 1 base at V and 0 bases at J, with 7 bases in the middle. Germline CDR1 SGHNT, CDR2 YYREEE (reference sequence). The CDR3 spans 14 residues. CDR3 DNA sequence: TGTGCCAGCAGCTTGAGGAGCCCTAACTATGGCTACACCTTC. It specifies CASSLRSPNYGYTF.

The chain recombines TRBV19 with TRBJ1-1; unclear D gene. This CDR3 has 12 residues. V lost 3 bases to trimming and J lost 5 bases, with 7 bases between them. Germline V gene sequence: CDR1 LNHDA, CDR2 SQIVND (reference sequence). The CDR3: CASSMGRTEAFF. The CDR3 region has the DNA TGTGCCAGTAGTATGGGGAGGACTGAAGCTTTCTTT.

CDR3 region: CASSFLVGAGRESSYNEQFF. CDR3 bases: TGTGCCAGCAGTTTCTTGGTGGGGGCCGGACGGGAAAGCTCCTACAATGAGCAGTTCTTC. V gene TRBV27 combines with J gene TRBJ2-1; D may be TRBD1 (6 bases). The CDR3 length is 20 residues. V was trimmed by 3 bases and J by 0 bases, leaving 24 bases between them. CDR1 and CDR2 (germline): MNHEY, SMNVEV (reference sequence).

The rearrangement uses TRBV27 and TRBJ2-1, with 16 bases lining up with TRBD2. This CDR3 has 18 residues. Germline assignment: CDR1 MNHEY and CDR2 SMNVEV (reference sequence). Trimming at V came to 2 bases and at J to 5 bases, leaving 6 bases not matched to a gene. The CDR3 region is CASSLVPGLAGGHNEQFF. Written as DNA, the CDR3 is TGTGCCAGCAGTTTAGTCCCGGGACTAGCGGGGGGGCACAATGAGCAGTTCTTC.

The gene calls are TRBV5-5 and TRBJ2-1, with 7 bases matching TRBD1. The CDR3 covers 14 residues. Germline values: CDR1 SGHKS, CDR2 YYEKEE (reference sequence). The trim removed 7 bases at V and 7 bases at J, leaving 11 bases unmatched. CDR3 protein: CASSITGAGNEQFF. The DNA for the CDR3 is TGTGCCAGCTCTATCACAGGGGCTGGAAATGAGCAGTTCTTC.

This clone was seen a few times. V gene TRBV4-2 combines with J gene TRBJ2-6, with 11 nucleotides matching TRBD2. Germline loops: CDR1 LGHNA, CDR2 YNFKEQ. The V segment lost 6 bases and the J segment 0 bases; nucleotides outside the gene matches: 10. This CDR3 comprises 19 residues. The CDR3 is CASSRGTSGSSSGANVLTF. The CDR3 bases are TGTGCCAGCAGTCGAGGGACTAGCGGATCGAGCTCTGGGGCCAACGTCCTGACTTTC.

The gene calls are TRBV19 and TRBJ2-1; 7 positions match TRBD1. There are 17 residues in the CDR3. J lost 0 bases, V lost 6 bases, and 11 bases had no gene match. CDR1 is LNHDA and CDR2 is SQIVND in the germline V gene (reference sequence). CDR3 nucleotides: TGTGCCAGTAGCAGAGCCATCCGGGACAGCTCCTACAATGAGCAGTTCTTC. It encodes CASSRAIRDSSYNEQFF.

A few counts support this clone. DNA for the CDR3: TGTGCCAGCAGTCCGGCAGGGTCGGGCAATCAGCCCCAGCATTTT. This codes for CASSPAGSGNQPQHF. The chain couples TRBV25-1 to TRBJ1-5; D perhaps matches TRBD1 (5 bases). CDR1 and CDR2 from the germline V gene are MGHDK and SYGVNS. Trimming left V 5 bases short and J 2 bases short, with 13 bases between. The length of the CDR3 is 15 residues.

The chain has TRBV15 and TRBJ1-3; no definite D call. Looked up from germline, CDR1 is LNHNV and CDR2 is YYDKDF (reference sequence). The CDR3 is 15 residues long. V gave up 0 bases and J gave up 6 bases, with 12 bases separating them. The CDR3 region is CATSREGSSTNTIYF. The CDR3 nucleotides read TGTGCCACCAGCAGAGAAGGCAGCAGCACAAACACCATATATTTT. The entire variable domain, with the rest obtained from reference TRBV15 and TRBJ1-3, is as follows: DAMVIQNPRYQVTQFGKPVTLSCSQTLNHNVMYWYQQKSSQAPKLLFHYYDKDFNNEADTPDNFQSRRPNTSFCFLDIRSPGLGDTAMYLCATSREGSSTNTIYFGEGSWLTVV.